A single sample gave rise to the 15 T cell receptor beta chains below, sequenced in a study of shared clonotypes between healthy human individuals (dated by TCRdb to about 2020). The library was made by the immunoSEQ multiplex PCR assay. TCRdb mirrors the immuneACCESS table, restricted to in-frame sequences. Some clones are absent from its copies; in checked studies, under half trace to an unresolved V gene, and the reason for the others is unknown. The sample table holds roughly 1,600,000 clones, of which around 98.5% were seen once. In total, the top ten clones hold under 0.45% of the sample. The sequenced sample consisted of naive CD4+ T cells sorted from blood. What the cell subset or site label conveys for this sample: CD45RA+ positively selected. The receptors here all came from a young man in good health.

DNA of the CDR3: TGCAGCGTTGAGGACAGTCCCTACGAGCAGTACTTC. Translation: CSVEDSPYEQYF. V is TRBV29-1 and J is TRBJ2-7; a weak D match, TRBD1 (6 bases). The V end was cut by 3 bases, the J end by 2 bases, with 8 bases between. Per germline, CDR1 SQVTM and CDR2 ANQGSEA. The CDR3 length is 12 residues.

The J gene is TRBJ2-1, the V gene TRBV21-1; the table's D call of TRBD1 was not tested on the DNA. TRBV21-1 is given as a pseudogene. The CDR3 is made up of 15 amino acids. DNA for the CDR3: TGTGCCAGCAGCAATGTTGAACAAACATACAATGAGCAGTTCTTC. Protein: CASSNVEQTYNEQFF.

The genes are TRBV11-3 and TRBJ2-2; the D call may be TRBD1 or TRBD2 (5 bases each). The CDR3 sequence is 17 residues long. Germline CDR1 SGHNT, CDR2 YENEEA. Trimming pared 1 base from V and 1 base from J, leaving 13 bases between. The CDR3 loop is CASSLGGFWQNTGELFF. CDR3 nucleotide sequence: TGTGCCAGCAGCTTAGGGGGGTTTTGGCAGAACACCGGGGAGCTGTTTTTT.

The chain has TRBV27 and TRBJ2-3; 13 bases line up with TRBD2. CDR3 length: 20 residues. Per the germline V gene, CDR1 is MNHEY and CDR2 is SMNVEV (reference sequence). The ends lost 1 base at V and 4 bases at J; junction bases unmatched: 14. The CDR3 nucleotides read TGTGCCAGCAGTTTATGGTCCTTCCGGACTAGCGGGAGCAGTGCAGATACGCAGTATTTT. It yields the protein CASSLWSFRTSGSSADTQYF.

This chain uses TRBV7-2 with TRBJ2-5, with a weak D call TRBD2 (5 bases). The length of the CDR3 is 13 residues. Trimming took off 3 bases at V and 4 bases at J, with 9 bases between the two ends. Per germline, CDR1 SGHTA and CDR2 FQGNSA. The chain's CDR3 is CASSFSAGETQYF. CDR3 sequence (DNA): TGTGCCAGCAGCTTTTCGGCGGGAGAGACCCAGTACTTC. Full variable domain (rest looked up from reference TRBV7-2 and TRBJ2-5): GAGVSQSPSNKVTEKGKDVELRCDPISGHTALYWYRQSLGQGLEFLIYFQGNSAPDKSGLPSDRFSAERTGGSVSTLTIQRTQQEDSAVYLCASSFSAGETQYFGPGTRLLVL.

This chain joins TRBV10-1 and TRBJ2-7, with D possibly matching TRBD1 (5 bases). The CDR3 is made up of 11 amino acids. V dropped 2 bases and J dropped 8 bases, with 7 bases sitting between them. CDR1 is WNHNN and CDR2 is SYGVQD in the germline V gene (reference sequence). The CDR3 spells CASSEAGKQYF. For the CDR3, the DNA is TGCGCCAGCAGTGAGGCAGGGAAGCAGTACTTC.

This sequence joins TRBV28 and TRBJ2-2, with a weak D call TRBD2 (5 bases). This CDR3 has 15 residues. Germline CDR1 and CDR2: MDHEN and SYDVKM. The V end lost 8 bases, the J end lost 5 bases, and 18 bases lay between the germline ends. CDR3 amino acids: CASLRGRSRTGELFF. CDR3 bases: TGTGCCAGCCTGAGAGGGCGTTCGAGGACCGGGGAGCTGTTTTTT.

This chain links TRBV10-3 with TRBJ2-2, with 13 bases that match TRBD2. Germline loops: CDR1 ENHRY, CDR2 SYGVKD. The CDR3 sequence is 15 residues long. The trim removed 10 bases at V and 7 bases at J, leaving 9 bases unmatched. CDR3 sequence (DNA): TGTGCCACTCGAACTAGCGGGAGGGCCTTCGGGGAGCTGTTTTTT. This translates into CATRTSGRAFGELFF.

The chain combines TRBV28 with TRBJ1-5; 7 positions agree with TRBD1. Germline CDR1 MDHEN, CDR2 SYDVKM. This CDR3 region has 17 residues. Trimming cost V 5 bases and J 1 base; bases outside gene matches: 11. Here the CDR3 reads CASSPPWTGLSNQPQHF. Written as DNA, the CDR3 is TGTGCCAGCAGTCCCCCATGGACAGGATTAAGCAATCAGCCCCAGCATTTT.

The chain carries TRBV25-1 and TRBJ2-7; 8 bases map to TRBD1. Germline V gene sequence: CDR1 MGHDK, CDR2 SYGVNS. The CDR3 spans 14 residues. J gave up 0 bases and V 5 bases, and 3 bases lay outside the gene matches. DNA for the CDR3: TGTGCCAGCAGTCAGGGGGCCCACTCCTACGAGCAGTACTTC. This translates into CASSQGAHSYEQYF.

This chain connects TRBV18 to TRBJ2-7; D tentatively reads TRBD1 or TRBD2 (6 bases each). This CDR3 has 17 residues. CDR1 is KGHSH and CDR2 is LQKENI in the germline V gene. V was shortened by 1 base and J by 1 base, with 17 bases between the two germline ends. The CDR3 sequence: CASSPLEATGGSYEQYF. DNA of the CDR3: TGTGCCAGCTCACCACTCGAGGCGACAGGAGGGTCCTACGAGCAGTACTTC.

J is TRBJ2-7 and V is TRBV29-1; 10 positions match TRBD1. CDR1 and CDR2 from the germline V gene are SQVTM and ANQGSEA. With V trimmed by 4 bases and J by 2 bases, 2 bases remained unmatched. This CDR3 has 13 amino acids. The CDR3 nucleotides are TGCAGCGTTGGACAGGGGGCCGCCTACGAGCAGTACTTC. Translated, it gives CSVGQGAAYEQYF.

The chain carries TRBV19 and TRBJ1-5; unclear D gene. Germline CDR1 is LNHDA and CDR2 is SQIVND (reference sequence). Between the trimmed V and J ends, which lost 3 bases and 2 bases, there was a span of 17 bases. This CDR3 spans 17 amino acids. The CDR3 is CASSIRTIDGRNQPQHF. The CDR3 nucleotides read TGTGCCAGTAGTATCCGAACAATAGACGGTCGCAATCAGCCCCAGCATTTT.

V is TRBV6-1 and J is TRBJ1-1, with D unresolved. The V gene's germline CDR1 is MNHNS and CDR2 SASEGT. V was shortened by 2 bases and J by 8 bases, with 9 bases between the two germline ends. CDR3 size: 12 residues. CDR3 loop: CASSEIGLEAFF. The CDR3, as DNA: TGTGCCAGCAGTGAAATCGGTCTCGAAGCTTTCTTT.

The rearrangement joins TRBV7-8 to TRBJ2-3; the D is unclear. Germline V gene data show CDR1 as SGHVS and CDR2 as FQNEAQ. This CDR3 has 17 residues. Trimming removed 3 bases at V and 2 bases at J, with 18 bases between. CDR3 region: CASSLYGRRSVTDTQYF. The CDR3 DNA reads TGTGCCAGCAGCTTGTACGGCAGACGTTCGGTCACAGATACGCAGTATTTT.